This T cell receptor beta chain originates from a study of T cell responses to AZD1222 COVID-19 vaccine. The CDR3 is made up of 14 amino acids. The V gene end was trimmed by 5 bases and the J gene end by 4 bases; junction bases not matched to a gene: 7. CDR1 and CDR2 (germline): MNHEY, SVGAGI. This table comes from immunoSEQ multiplex PCR, and its TCRdb copy is limited to in-frame clones, with some not included. The data contain more than 55,000 clones, 70% to 80% of them singletons. This receptor was taken from an adult who received the AZD1222 COVID-19 vaccine. The rearrangement links TRBV6-5 to TRBJ1-2; TRBD1 aligns across 7 bases. The starting material was peripheral blood, obtained 28 days after the second AZD1222 dose. CDR3 sequence reads: CASSPRTGSYGYTF. In DNA, the CDR3 is TGTGCCAGCAGTCCGCGGACAGGTTCCTATGGCTACACCTTC.